These T cell receptor beta chains were read from a single sample in a study of control samples from healthy donors and cancer patients. Assay used: immunoSEQ multiplex PCR; TCRdb lists only in-frame clones, some missing. The data hold under 450,000 clones, with roughly 90% observed a single time. Sequenced input: PBMCs. The receptor set was obtained from a man aged 40-49 years with head and neck cancer. CDR3s include the opening cysteine and the closing phenylalanine or tryptophan. A D gene is named only where the DNA matches it firmly.

>TRBJ2-7|-|TRBV5-4
CASSSAGSNYEQYF
TGTGCCAGCAGCTCGGCGGGGTCTAACTACGAGCAGTACTTC
>TRBJ1-3|-|TRBV3-1/TRBV3-2
CASSWGPISGNTIYF
TGTGCCAGCAGCTGGGGACCGATCTCTGGAAACACCATATATTTT
>TRBJ2-1|-|TRBV29-1
CSVVAAGTDNEQFF
TGCAGCGTTGTAGCGGCAGGAACAGACAATGAGCAGTTCTTC
>TRBJ2-7|TRBD2|TRBV19
CASSPAGGEYEQYF
TGTGCCAGTAGTCCAGCGGGAGGGGAGTACGAGCAGTACTTC
>TRBJ1-2|-|TRBV11-2
CASSLVAGRDGYTF
TGTGCCAGCAGCTTAGTCGCAGGGCGGGATGGCTACACCTTC
>TRBJ1-6|-|TRBV21-1
CASSLTGVRSPLHF
TGTGCCAGCAGCTTGACAGGGGTGCGTTCACCCCTCCACTTT
>TRBJ1-2|-|TRBV19
CASSPSPGESYGYTF
TGTGCCAGTAGTCCATCCCCCGGGGAGAGCTATGGCTACACCTTC
>TRBJ1-5|TRBD1|TRBV28
CASSPTWDRGLTLSNQPQHF
TGTGCCAGCAGTCCTACCTGGGACAGGGGTTTGACCCTTAGCAATCAGCCCCAGCATTTT
>TRBJ2-2|-|TRBV6-5
CASSWARGTGELFF
TGTGCCAGCAGTTGGGCCCGAGGCACCGGGGAGCTGTTTTTT
>TRBJ1-2|-|TRBV11-2
CASSPPNMGYTF
TGTGCCAGCAGCCCCCCCAATATGGGCTACACCTTC
>TRBJ2-1|-|TRBV13
CASRIHSGTYNEQFF
TGTGCCAGCAGGATTCACAGCGGAACCTACAATGAGCAGTTCTTC
>TRBJ1-6|-|TRBV7-6
CASSLGVEYNSPLHF
TGTGCCAGCAGCCTTGGGGTGGAGTATAATTCACCCCTCCACTTT